These 15 T cell receptor beta chains came from one sample sequenced in a study of post-analysis software for immune sequencing data. Findings and caveats of the study: TRBV5-6, TRBV5-1 and TRBV20-1 were among five TRBV segments more frequent in patients than controls.

TCR beta cDNA libraries had unique molecular identifiers. A single record per CDR3 protein comes from TCRdb applying MiXCR to the PCR reads. The table shows 800,000 to 950,000 distinct CDR3 sequences, with approximately 53% occurring only once. Their antigens are not known. The sample taken for sequencing was blood. The receptor set was obtained from a girl between 10 and 17 years old with multiple sclerosis.

This clonotype was seen only a few times. The rearrangement joins TRBV7-2 to TRBJ2-1; unclear D gene. The CDR3 sequence is 15 residues long. The germline CDR1 and CDR2 sequences are SGHTA and FQGNSA. Trimming removed 0 bases at V and 8 bases at J, with 14 bases between. The CDR3 coding sequence is TGTGCCAGCAGCTTAGCGCGACCCTTAGGAGATGAGCAGTTCTTC. Translating gives CASSLARPLGDEQFF.

This clonotype was found a few times. This chain joins TRBV29-1 and TRBJ2-1; the D gene is possibly TRBD2 (7 bases). The length of the CDR3 is 14 residues. Germline assignment: CDR1 SQVTM and CDR2 ANQGSEA. V was pared by 7 bases and J by 0 bases, with 13 bases between. CDR3 nucleotide sequence: TGCAGCGCGGGGGGAGGGGGCTCCTACAATGAGCAGTTCTTC. It yields the protein CSAGGGGSYNEQFF.

V is TRBV10-3 and J is TRBJ1-1; tentatively, D is TRBD1 (6 bases). The V end was cut by 6 bases, the J end by 0 bases, with 11 bases between. The CDR3 consists of 14 residues. Germline lookup yields CDR1 ENHRY and CDR2 SYGVKD. The CDR3 DNA sequence: TGTGCCATCAGATCGGACAGACTGAACACTGAAGCTTTCTTT. Translation: CAIRSDRLNTEAFF.

Concerning this clonotype itself: A read error may account for a junction end that differs from germline. The chain combines TRBV20-1 with TRBJ1-6; D unresolved. This CDR3 has 14 residues. Germline assignment: CDR1 DFQATT and CDR2 SNEGSKA (reference sequence). This CDR3 is CSAREGHAGSPPHF. CDR3 sequence (DNA): TGCAGTGCTAGAGAAGGGCATGCGGGCTCACCCCCCCACTTT.

This rearrangement joins TRBV7-8 to TRBJ2-1; 9 bases agree with TRBD2. The length of the CDR3 is 17 residues. V trimming: 2 bases; J trimming: 2 bases; junction bases outside the gene matches: 7. From germline, CDR1 is SGHVS and CDR2 FQNEAQ. The chain's CDR3 is CASSLITSGRAYNEQFF. The CDR3 bases are TGTGCCAGCAGCTTAATAACTAGCGGGCGAGCCTACAATGAGCAGTTCTTC.

This clonotype has only a few counts. The J gene is TRBJ2-7, the V gene TRBV5-6, with 7 bases matching TRBD2. CDR1 and CDR2 from the germline V gene are SGHDT and YYEEEE. This CDR3 has 14 amino acids. The V gene end was trimmed by 4 bases and the J gene end by 2 bases; junction bases not matched to a gene: 6. The CDR3 region has the DNA TGTGCCAGCAGCAGGCTCCGGGGGGCCTACGAGCAGTACTTC. Translation gives CASSRLRGAYEQYF.

The CDR3 DNA follows: TGCAGCGTTTCGGGGGCACCTATCTACGAGCAGTACTTC. It encodes CSVSGAPIYEQYF. The chain carries TRBV29-1 and TRBJ2-7; either TRBD1 or TRBD2 may supply D (6 bases each). The CDR3 is made up of 13 amino acids. The V gene lost 5 bases and the J gene lost 3 bases, with 14 bases spanning the gap. CDR1 is SQVTM, CDR2 ANQGSEA, per germline.

Worth noting for this clonotype: At one of its ends the junction is not consistent with the germline gene, which may arise from a read error. V gene TRBV10-3 combines with J gene TRBJ2-6, with 8 bases matching TRBD2. This CDR3 is 18 amino acids long. CDR1 is ENHRY, CDR2 SYGVKD, per germline. The DNA for the CDR3 is TGTGCCATCAGTGACGGGAGGGTTTCCGACTTTGGGGCCAATGTCCTGACTTTC. Its translation: CAISDGRVSDFGANVLTF.

The rearrangement links TRBV9 to TRBJ2-4, with D maybe TRBD2 (6 bases). The end of the DNA fits TRBJ2-7 better, so the J call may be wrong. CDR1 SGDLS and CDR2 YYNGEE come from the germline V gene. This CDR3 contains 13 residues. For the CDR3, the DNA is TGTGCCAGCAGCTCTTTACGGGGGATCGAGCAGTACTTC. Protein product: CASSSLRGIEQYF.

The genes are TRBV6-6 and TRBJ1-2; perhaps TRBD1 as D (6 bases). The CDR3 runs 17 residues. Germline-derived CDR1 and CDR2 are MNHNY and SVGAGI (reference sequence). V lost 2 bases, J lost 4 bases, and 20 bases lay in between. CDR3 protein: CASSYSGTGIEGYGYTF. CDR3 in DNA: TGTGCCAGCAGTTACAGCGGTACAGGGATAGAAGGCTATGGCTACACCTTC.

V is TRBV20-1 and J is TRBJ2-5, with a tentative D call TRBD2 (6 bases). Germline assignment: CDR1 DFQATT and CDR2 SNEGSKA (reference sequence). This CDR3 has 14 residues. The V and J ends lost 1 base and 2 bases respectively, with 11 bases between them. CDR3 coding DNA: TGCAGTGCTAGAGGATCTAGCGCTCAAGAGACCCAGTACTTC. It translates to CSARGSSAQETQYF.

This chain connects TRBV29-1 to TRBJ2-5; a possible D gene is TRBD1 (5 bases). CDR3 length equals 13 residues. CDR1 SQVTM and CDR2 ANQGSEA come from the germline V gene. V gave up 2 bases and J gave up 2 bases, with 9 bases separating them. CDR3 DNA: TGCAGCGTTGAAAAGGACACACAAGAGACCCAGTACTTC. As protein: CSVEKDTQETQYF. The whole variable domain, remainder taken from reference TRBV29-1 and TRBJ2-5, is SAVISQKPSRDICQRGTSLTIQCQVDSQVTMMFWYRQQPGQSLTLIATANQGSEATYESGFVIDKFPISRPNLTFSTLTVSNMSPEDSSIYLCSVEKDTQETQYFGPGTRLLVL.

CDR3 sequence: CSARDGTAANYGYTF. For the CDR3, the DNA is TGCAGTGCTAGAGATGGGACGGCCGCTAACTATGGCTACACCTTC. The chain recombines TRBV20-1 with TRBJ1-2; D may be TRBD1 (5 bases). Germline lookup yields CDR1 DFQATT and CDR2 SNEGSKA (reference sequence). V was shortened by 0 bases and J by 0 bases, with 11 bases between the two germline ends. The CDR3 covers 15 residues.

The chain's CDR3 is CATSRGYQETQYF. DNA for the CDR3: TGTGCCACCAGCAGAGGATACCAAGAGACCCAGTACTTC. The V and J genes are TRBV15 and TRBJ2-5; the D is unclear. Germline V gene sequence: CDR1 LNHNV, CDR2 YYDKDF (reference sequence). V lost 1 base to trimming and J lost 0 bases, with 3 bases between them. The CDR3 runs to 13 residues.

This clonotype was detected a few times. J is TRBJ2-1 and V is TRBV20-1, with D perhaps TRBD2 (5 bases). Germline-derived CDR1 and CDR2 are DFQATT and SNEGSKA (reference sequence). V lost 5 bases and J lost 0, with 14 bases in between. CDR3 size: 15 residues. CDR3 in amino acids: CSAAEERSSYNEQFF. Here the CDR3 DNA reads TGCAGTGCTGCCGAGGAGCGGAGCTCCTACAATGAGCAGTTCTTC.